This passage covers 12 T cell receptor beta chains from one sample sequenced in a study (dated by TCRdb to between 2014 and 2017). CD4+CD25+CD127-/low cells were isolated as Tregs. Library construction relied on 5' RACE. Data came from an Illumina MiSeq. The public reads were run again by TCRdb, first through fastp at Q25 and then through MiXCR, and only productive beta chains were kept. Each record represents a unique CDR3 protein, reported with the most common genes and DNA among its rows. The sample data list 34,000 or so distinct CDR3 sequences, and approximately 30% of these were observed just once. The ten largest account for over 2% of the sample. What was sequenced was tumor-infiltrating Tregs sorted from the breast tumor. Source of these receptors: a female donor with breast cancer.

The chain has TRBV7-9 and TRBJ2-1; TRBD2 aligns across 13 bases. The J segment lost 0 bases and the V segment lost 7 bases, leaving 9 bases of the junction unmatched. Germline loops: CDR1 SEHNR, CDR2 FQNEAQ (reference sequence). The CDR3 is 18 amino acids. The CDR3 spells CASNGLAGVGSSYNEQFF. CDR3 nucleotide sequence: TGTGCCAGCAACGGACTAGCGGGAGTGGGAAGCTCCTACAATGAGCAGTTCTTC.

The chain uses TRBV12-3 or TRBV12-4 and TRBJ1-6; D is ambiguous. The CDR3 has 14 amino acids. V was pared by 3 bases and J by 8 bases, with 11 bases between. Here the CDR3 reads CASSFSAGDSPLHF. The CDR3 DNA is TGTGCCAGCAGTTTCTCCGCTGGGGATTCACCCCTCCACTTT.

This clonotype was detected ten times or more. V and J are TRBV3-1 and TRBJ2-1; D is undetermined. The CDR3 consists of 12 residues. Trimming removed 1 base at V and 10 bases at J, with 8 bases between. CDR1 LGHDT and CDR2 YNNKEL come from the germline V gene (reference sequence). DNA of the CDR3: TGTGCCAGCAGCCAAGGGGTAGGGGAGCAGTTCTTC. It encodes CASSQGVGEQFF.

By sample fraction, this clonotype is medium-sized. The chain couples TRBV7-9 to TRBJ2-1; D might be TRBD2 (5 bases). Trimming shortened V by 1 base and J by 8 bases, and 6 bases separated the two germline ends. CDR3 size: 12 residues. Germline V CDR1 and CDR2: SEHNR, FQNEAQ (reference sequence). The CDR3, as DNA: TGTGCCAGCAGCTTAGTCGGGGATGAGCAGTTCTTC. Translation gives CASSLVGDEQFF.

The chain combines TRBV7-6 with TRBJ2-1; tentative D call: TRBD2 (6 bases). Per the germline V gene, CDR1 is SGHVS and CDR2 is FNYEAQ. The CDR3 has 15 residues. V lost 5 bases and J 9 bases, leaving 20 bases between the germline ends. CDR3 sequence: CASSLTGTGNTEQFF. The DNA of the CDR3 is TGTGCCAGCAGCCTAACCGGGACTGGGAACACTGAGCAGTTCTTC.

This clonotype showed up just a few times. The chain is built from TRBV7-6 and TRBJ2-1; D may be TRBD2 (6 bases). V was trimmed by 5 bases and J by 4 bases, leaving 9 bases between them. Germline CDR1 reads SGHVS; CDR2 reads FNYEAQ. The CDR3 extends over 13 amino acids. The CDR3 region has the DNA TGTGCCAGCAGCCGGGACTCTTACAATGAGCAGTTCTTC. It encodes CASSRDSYNEQFF.

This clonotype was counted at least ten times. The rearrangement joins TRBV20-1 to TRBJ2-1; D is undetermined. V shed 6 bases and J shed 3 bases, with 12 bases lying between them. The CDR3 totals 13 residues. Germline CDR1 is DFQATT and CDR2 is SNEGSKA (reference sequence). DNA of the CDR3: TGCAGTGCCAGGAAGATAGACTACAATGAGCAGTTCTTC. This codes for CSARKIDYNEQFF.

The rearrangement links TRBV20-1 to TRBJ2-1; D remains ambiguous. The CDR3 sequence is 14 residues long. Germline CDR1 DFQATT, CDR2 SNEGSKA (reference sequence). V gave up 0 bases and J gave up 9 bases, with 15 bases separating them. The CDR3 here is CSARDLLGYGEQFF. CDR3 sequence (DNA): TGCAGTGCTAGAGATCTCCTGGGGTACGGTGAGCAGTTCTTC.

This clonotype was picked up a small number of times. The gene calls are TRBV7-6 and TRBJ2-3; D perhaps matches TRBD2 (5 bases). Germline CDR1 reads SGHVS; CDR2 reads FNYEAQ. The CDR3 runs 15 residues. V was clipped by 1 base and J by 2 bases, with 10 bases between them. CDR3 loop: CASSLGAVDTDTQYF. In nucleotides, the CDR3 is TGTGCCAGCAGCTTAGGAGCGGTAGACACAGATACGCAGTATTTT.

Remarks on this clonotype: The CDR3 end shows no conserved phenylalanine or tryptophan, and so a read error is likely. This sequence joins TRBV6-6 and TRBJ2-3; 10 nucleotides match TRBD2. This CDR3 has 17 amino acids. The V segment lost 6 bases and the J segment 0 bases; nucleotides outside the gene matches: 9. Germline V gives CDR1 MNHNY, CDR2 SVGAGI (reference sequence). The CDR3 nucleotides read TGTGCCAGCAGACGCTCTTGGACTAGCGGAAGCACAGATACGCAGTATATT. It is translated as CASRRSWTSGSTDTQYI.

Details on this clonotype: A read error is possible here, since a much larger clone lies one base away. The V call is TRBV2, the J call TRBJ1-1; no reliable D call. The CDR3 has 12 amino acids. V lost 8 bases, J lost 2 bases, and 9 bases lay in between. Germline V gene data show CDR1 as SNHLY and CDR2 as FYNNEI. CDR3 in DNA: TGTGCCAGCGGCGAAAGTAACACTGAAGCTTTCTTT. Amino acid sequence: CASGESNTEAFF.

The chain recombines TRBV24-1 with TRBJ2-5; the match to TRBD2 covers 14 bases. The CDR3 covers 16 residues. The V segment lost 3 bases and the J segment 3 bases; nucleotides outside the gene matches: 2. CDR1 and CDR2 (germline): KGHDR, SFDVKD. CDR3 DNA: TGTGCCACCAGTGATCCGGGACTAGCGGGAGAAGAGACCCAGTACTTC. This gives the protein CATSDPGLAGEETQYF.